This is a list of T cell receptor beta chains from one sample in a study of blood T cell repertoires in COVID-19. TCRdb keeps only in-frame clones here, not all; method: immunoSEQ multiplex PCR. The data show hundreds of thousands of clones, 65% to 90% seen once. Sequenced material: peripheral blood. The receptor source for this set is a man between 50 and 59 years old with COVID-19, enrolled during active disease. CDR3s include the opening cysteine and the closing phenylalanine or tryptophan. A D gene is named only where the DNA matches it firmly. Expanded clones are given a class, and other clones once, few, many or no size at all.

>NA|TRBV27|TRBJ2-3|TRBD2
CASSPGLAADTQYF
TGTGCCAGCAGTCCAGGACTAGCGGCAGATACGCAGTATTTT
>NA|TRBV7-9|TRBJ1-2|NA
CASSPPQAWYGGYTF
TGTGCCAGCAGCCCACCTCAGGCCTGGTATGGAGGCTACACCTTC
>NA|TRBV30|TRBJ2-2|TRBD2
CAWSVTSGYTGELFF
TGTGCCTGGAGTGTGACTAGCGGATACACCGGGGAGCTGTTTTTT
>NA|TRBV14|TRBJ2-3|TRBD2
CASSRVRGGTDTQYF
TGTGCCAGCAGCCGAGTACGGGGGGGCACAGATACGCAGTATTTT
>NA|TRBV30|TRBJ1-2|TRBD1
CAWTGGANYGYTF
TGTGCCTGGACAGGGGGTGCTAACTATGGCTACACCTTC
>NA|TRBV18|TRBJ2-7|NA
CASSPKQGSHEQYF
TGTGCCAGCTCACCAAAACAGGGTTCCCACGAGCAGTACTTC
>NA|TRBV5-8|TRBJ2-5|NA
CASSLLGAQETQYF
TGTGCCAGCAGCTTGTTAGGGGCCCAAGAGACCCAGTACTTC
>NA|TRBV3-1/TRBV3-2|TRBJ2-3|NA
CASSQESDTQYF
TGTGCCAGCAGCCAAGAGTCTGATACGCAGTATTTT
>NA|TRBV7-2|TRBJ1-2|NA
CASSSDRANYGYTF
TGTGCCAGCAGCTCGGACAGAGCTAACTATGGCTACACCTTC
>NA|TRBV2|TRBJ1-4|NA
CASGLNEKLFF
TGTGCCAGCGGACTTAATGAAAAACTGTTTTTT
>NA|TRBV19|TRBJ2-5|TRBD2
CASAQAGGPETQYF
TGTGCCAGTGCTCAAGCGGGGGGGCCAGAGACCCAGTACTTC
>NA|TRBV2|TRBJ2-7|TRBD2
CASSASGLEQYF
TGTGCCAGCAGTGCTAGCGGGCTAGAGCAGTACTTC
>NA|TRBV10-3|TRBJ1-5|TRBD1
CAIRDRVDQPQHF
TGTGCCATCAGAGACAGGGTGGATCAGCCCCAGCATTTT
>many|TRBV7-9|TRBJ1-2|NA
CASSLAAGTGYGYTF
TGTGCCAGCAGCTTAGCAGCGGGCACGGGCTATGGCTACACCTTC
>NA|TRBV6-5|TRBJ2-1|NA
CASSYAGARYNEQFF
TGTGCCAGCAGTTACGCGGGGGCCCGCTATAATGAGCAGTTCTTC
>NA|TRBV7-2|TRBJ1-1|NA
CASSFVSYTEAFF
TGTGCCAGCAGCTTTGTATCTTACACTGAAGCTTTCTTT
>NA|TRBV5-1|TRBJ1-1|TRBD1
CASSPEDRRLTEAFF
TGCGCCAGCAGCCCCGAGGACAGGCGGCTCACTGAAGCTTTCTTT
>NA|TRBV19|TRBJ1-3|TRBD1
CASGQGSGNTIYF
TGTGCCAGTGGACAGGGCTCTGGAAACACCATATATTTT
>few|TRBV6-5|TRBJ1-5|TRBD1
CASRSPGQGNQPQHF
TGTGCCAGCAGGTCACCGGGACAGGGCAATCAGCCCCAGCATTTT
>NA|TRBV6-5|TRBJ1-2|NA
CASSTTGTTKYGYTF
TGTGCCAGCAGCACCACCGGGACAACAAAATATGGCTACACCTTC
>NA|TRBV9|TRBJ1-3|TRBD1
CASSVGQGGGTIYF
TGTGCCAGCAGCGTAGGACAGGGAGGAGGCACCATATATTTT
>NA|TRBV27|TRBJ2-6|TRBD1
CASSPGTGLPGANVLTF
TGTGCCAGCAGTCCGGGGACAGGCCTCCCTGGGGCCAACGTCCTGACTTTC
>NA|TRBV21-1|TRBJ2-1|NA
CASSRRRGTSNNEQFF
TGTGCCAGCAGCCGGAGGCGGGGGACTAGCAATAATGAGCAGTTCTTC
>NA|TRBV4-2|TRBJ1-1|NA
CASSSTITGYNTEAFF
TGTGCCAGCAGCAGTACCATTACAGGGTACAATACTGAAGCTTTCTTT
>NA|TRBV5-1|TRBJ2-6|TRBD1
CASSLGGGGANVLTF
TGCGCCAGCAGCTTGGGAGGGGGCGGGGCCAACGTCCTGACTTTC
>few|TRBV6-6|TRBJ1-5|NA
CASSYLSGVNQPQHF
TGTGCCAGCAGTTACTTGTCAGGGGTAAATCAGCCCCAGCATTTT
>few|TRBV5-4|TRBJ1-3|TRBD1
CASSWDSEAAYGNTIYF
TGTGCCAGCAGCTGGGACAGTGAGGCAGCTTATGGAAACACCATATATTTT
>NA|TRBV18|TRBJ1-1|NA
CASSPQGVDTEAFF
TGTGCCAGCTCACCACAGGGGGTGGACACTGAAGCTTTCTTT
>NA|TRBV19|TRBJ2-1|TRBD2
CASSIGGNSYNEQFF
TGTGCCAGTAGTATCGGGGGGAACTCCTACAATGAGCAGTTCTTC
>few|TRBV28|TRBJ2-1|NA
CASIRNLRGEQFF
TGTGCCAGCATCAGAAACCTACGGGGTGAGCAGTTCTTC
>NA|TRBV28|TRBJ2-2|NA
CASSTGTLLNTGELFF
TGTGCCAGCAGTACCGGGACACTATTGAACACCGGGGAGCTGTTTTTT
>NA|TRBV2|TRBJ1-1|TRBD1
CASSPYGGTADAEAFF
TGTGCCAGCAGCCCCTACGGAGGGACAGCGGACGCTGAAGCTTTCTTT
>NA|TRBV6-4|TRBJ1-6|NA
CASRPDSSYNSPLHF
TGTGCCAGCAGACCGGACAGTTCCTATAATTCACCCCTCCACTTT
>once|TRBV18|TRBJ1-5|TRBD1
CASSAGTGNQPQHF
TGTGCCAGCTCAGCAGGGACAGGCAATCAGCCCCAGCATTTT
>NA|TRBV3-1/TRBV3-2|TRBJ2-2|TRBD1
CASRNDRGFLYTGELFF
TGTGCCAGCAGGAACGACAGGGGTTTCCTGTACACCGGGGAGCTGTTTTTT
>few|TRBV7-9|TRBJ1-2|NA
CASSLARNRDDYGYTF
TGTGCCAGCAGCTTAGCGCGAAACAGGGATGACTATGGCTACACCTTC
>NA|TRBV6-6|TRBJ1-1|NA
CASSPMRRENTEAFF
TGTGCCAGCAGCCCCATGCGGCGTGAGAACACTGAAGCTTTCTTT
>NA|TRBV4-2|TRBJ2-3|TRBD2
CASSQGTSGGTTSSTDTQYF
TGTGCCAGCAGCCAAGGGACTAGCGGGGGGACGACCTCTAGCACAGATACGCAGTATTTT
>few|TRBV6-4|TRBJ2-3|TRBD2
CASSDSSGGAPDTQYF
TGTGCCAGCAGTGACTCTAGCGGGGGGGCCCCAGATACGCAGTATTTT
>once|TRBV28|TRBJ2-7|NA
CASSLSDRSSYEQYF
TGTGCCAGCAGTTTATCAGACAGGAGCTCCTACGAGCAGTACTTC
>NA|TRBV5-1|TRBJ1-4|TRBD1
CASSLAGQSNEKLFF
TGCGCCAGCAGCTTGGCGGGACAGTCGAATGAAAAACTGTTTTTT
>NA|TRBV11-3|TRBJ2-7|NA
CASSLALDSPFSYEQYF
TGTGCCAGCAGCTTAGCTCTTGACAGCCCCTTCTCCTACGAGCAGTACTTC
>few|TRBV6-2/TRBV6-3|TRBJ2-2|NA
CASSFSGDGGELFF
TGTGCCAGCAGTTTTTCCGGGGATGGCGGGGAGCTGTTTTTT
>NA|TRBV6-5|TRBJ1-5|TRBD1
CASSPRGRNQPQHF
TGTGCCAGCAGCCCCAGGGGGCGGAATCAGCCCCAGCATTTT
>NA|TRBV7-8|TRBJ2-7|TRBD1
CASSFDGQGFYEQYF
TGTGCCAGCAGCTTTGACGGACAGGGGTTCTACGAGCAGTACTTC